A single sample is the source of the 16 T cell receptor beta chains below, sequenced in a study of shared clonotypes between healthy human individuals. Naive CD8 cells lacked CD45RO, underwent positive selection for CCR7 and left out terminally differentiated effector memory CD45RA+ cells. The assay was immunoSEQ multiplex PCR, and TCRdb's table has in-frame clones only and misses some. The data contain around 1.9 million clones, approximately 94% of them seen just once; the ten biggest clones take up under 2%. Sequencing was performed on naive CD8+ T cells from PBMCs. The receptors were gathered from a man aged 18 to 29 in good health. Some clones in this sample may be carry-over from other donors' samples.

The chain carries TRBV18 and TRBJ2-6; D unresolved. This CDR3 region has 17 residues. V was cut by 3 bases and J by 0 bases, with 12 bases left in between. CDR1 and CDR2 from the germline V gene are KGHSH and LQKENI. CDR3 in amino acids: CASSPTTPGSGANVLTF. The CDR3 nucleotides read TGTGCCAGCTCACCTACCACCCCGGGCTCTGGGGCCAACGTCCTGACTTTC.

This sequence joins TRBV7-2 and TRBJ2-1; D possibly corresponds to TRBD2 (6 bases). In germline, CDR1 is SGHTA, CDR2 FQGNSA. The CDR3 is 16 residues long. The V end was cut by 3 bases, the J end by 4 bases, with 16 bases between. In nucleotides, the CDR3 is TGTGCCAGCAGCTTGGTGACTAGACAACCTTACAATGAGCAGTTCTTC. Protein: CASSLVTRQPYNEQFF.

The chain joins TRBV7-8 to TRBJ2-7; 9 bases fit TRBD2. From germline, CDR1 is SGHVS and CDR2 FQNEAQ. V lost 0 bases and J lost 5; bases outside the gene matches: 14. This CDR3 spans 18 amino acids. This CDR3 is CASSLALLAGPRFDEQYF. CDR3 DNA sequence: TGTGCCAGCAGCTTAGCGCTACTAGCGGGCCCGCGGTTCGACGAGCAGTACTTC.

A word on this clone: Distinct nucleotide sequences in the sample also encode this CDR3. The CDR3 DNA reads as TGTGCCAGCAGTTTATGGGGGAACGGGGAGCTGTTTTTT. This codes for CASSLWGNGELFF. The chain combines TRBV27 with TRBJ2-2; D might be TRBD1 or TRBD2, each matching 5 bases. V lost 1 base, J lost 7 bases, and 7 bases lay in between. Looked up from germline, CDR1 is MNHEY and CDR2 is SMNVEV (reference sequence). The CDR3 has 13 amino acids.

The CDR3 sequence is CASSSRGQSNQPQHF. CDR3 sequence (DNA): TGTGCCAGCAGTTCGCGGGGTCAAAGCAATCAGCCCCAGCATTTT. V usage is TRBV27 and J usage is TRBJ1-5; D uncertain. CDR3 size: 15 residues. Germline loops: CDR1 MNHEY, CDR2 SMNVEV (reference sequence). V was cut by 4 bases and J by 1 base, with 11 bases left in between.

With respect to this clone: The sample has other DNA sequences that encode this CDR3 too. The rearrangement joins TRBV27 to TRBJ1-4; D is possibly TRBD1 (5 bases). The V end lost 3 bases, the J end lost 8 bases, and 10 bases lay between the germline ends. The germline CDR1 and CDR2 sequences are MNHEY and SMNVEV (reference sequence). The CDR3 covers 13 residues. The CDR3 here is CASSFGGREKLFF. The CDR3 DNA reads as TGTGCCAGCAGTTTTGGGGGACGGGAAAAACTGTTTTTT.

V and J are TRBV28 and TRBJ2-3; 11 nucleotides agree with TRBD2. After removal of 3 bases from V and 4 bases from J, the junction contained 6 bases not matched to a gene. This CDR3 is 16 amino acids long. Germline-derived CDR1 and CDR2 are MDHEN and SYDVKM. The CDR3 sequence is CASSFRLAGGSDTQYF. The CDR3 DNA is TGTGCCAGCAGTTTTAGGCTAGCGGGAGGTTCAGATACGCAGTATTTT.

A single count supports this clone. The rearrangement joins TRBV28 to TRBJ1-5, with D uncertain. V shed 2 bases and J shed 3 bases, with 5 bases lying between them. There are 13 residues in the CDR3. Germline V gene data show CDR1 as MDHEN and CDR2 as SYDVKM. CDR3 amino acids: CASSLINNQPQHF. The DNA for the CDR3 is TGTGCCAGCAGTTTAATCAACAATCAGCCCCAGCATTTT. Drawing the rest from reference TRBV28 and TRBJ1-5, the complete variable domain is DVKVTQSSRYLVKRTGEKVFLECVQDMDHENMFWYRQDPGLGLRLIYFSYDVKMKEKGDIPEGYSVSREKKERFSLILESASTNQTSMYLCASSLINNQPQHFGDGTRLSIL.

The chain employs TRBV9 and TRBJ1-1, with D possibly TRBD1 on 5 matching bases. Trimming removed 4 bases from V and 3 bases from J, with 13 bases in between. The V gene's germline CDR1 is SGDLS and CDR2 YYNGEE. The CDR3 is 14 amino acids. The CDR3 loop reads CASSSGGLDTEAFF. In nucleotides, the CDR3 is TGTGCCAGCAGCTCGGGGGGGTTGGACACTGAAGCTTTCTTT.

The chain combines TRBV6-1 with TRBJ1-2; D is unclear. Germline V gives CDR1 MNHNS, CDR2 SASEGT. The CDR3 has 12 amino acids. Trimming cost V 6 bases and J 8 bases, with 13 bases left between them. The CDR3 nucleotides read TGTGCCAGCAGCCTGGATGCCGGGGGCTACACCTTC. Its translation is CASSLDAGGYTF.

This clone appeared a single time. This sequence joins TRBV7-9 and TRBJ1-1; D unresolved. The germline V and J ends were trimmed by 1 base and 7 bases, with 13 bases remaining between them. This CDR3 has 14 residues. Germline CDR1 and CDR2: SEHNR and FQNEAQ (reference sequence). CDR3 coding DNA: TGTGCCAGCAGCTTAGTAACGGCCGACTATGAAGCTTTCTTT. Translated: CASSLVTADYEAFF.

This clone appeared once. The chain carries TRBV6-1 and TRBJ1-2; D gene ambiguous. V was pared by 1 base and J by 8 bases, with 11 bases between. The length of the CDR3 is 13 residues. Germline lookup yields CDR1 MNHNS and CDR2 SASEGT. As DNA, the CDR3 is TGTGCCAGCAGTGAAGTTCCGTACATAGGCTACACCTTC. It encodes CASSEVPYIGYTF.

This clone was recorded once. The V call is TRBV7-9, the J call TRBJ2-5, with 8 bases lining up with TRBD2. The CDR3 is 14 amino acids. Per germline, CDR1 SEHNR and CDR2 FQNEAQ (reference sequence). V lost 4 bases to trimming and J lost 4 bases; unmatched junction nucleotides: 5. This CDR3 reads CASSSREGVETQYF. The CDR3 coding sequence is TGTGCCAGCAGCTCTCGGGAGGGGGTAGAGACCCAGTACTTC.

The chain joins TRBV15 to TRBJ2-2; TRBD2 matches 8 bases. The CDR3 is 11 residues long. Germline V gene sequence: CDR1 LNHNV, CDR2 YYDKDF (reference sequence). The V and J ends lost 11 bases and 5 bases, in that order; junction bases with no gene match: 1. The CDR3 region is CAASGTGELFF. The CDR3 bases are TGTGCCGCTAGCGGGACCGGGGAGCTGTTTTTT.

The J gene is TRBJ2-4, the V gene TRBV28, with D tentatively TRBD1 (6 bases). The CDR3 is made up of 14 amino acids. The V end lost 5 bases, the J end lost 5 bases, and 13 bases lay between the germline ends. Germline CDR1 is MDHEN and CDR2 is SYDVKM. The CDR3 spells CASSNRQDQNIQYF. DNA for the CDR3: TGTGCCAGCAGTAACCGACAGGACCAAAACATTCAGTACTTC. Combining the CDR3 with reference TRBV28 and TRBJ2-4 gives the whole variable domain DVKVTQSSRYLVKRTGEKVFLECVQDMDHENMFWYRQDPGLGLRLIYFSYDVKMKEKGDIPEGYSVSREKKERFSLILESASTNQTSMYLCASSNRQDQNIQYFGAGTRLSVL.

The chain has TRBV30 and TRBJ1-1, with D possibly matching TRBD1 (6 bases). The germline V and J ends were trimmed by 0 bases and 4 bases, with 15 bases remaining between them. The length of the CDR3 is 15 residues. The germline V gene has CDR1 GTSNPN and CDR2 SVGIG (reference sequence). The CDR3 sequence is CAWSVRGGVITEAFF. DNA for the CDR3: TGTGCCTGGAGTGTACGAGGGGGGGTAATCACTGAAGCTTTCTTT.